Here is one TCR beta chain with its context. Its recognized antigen is unknown. Per-nucleotide qualities are absent, and no much larger clonotype sits a single base away. The germline V gene (reference sequence) sets CDR1 to GTSNPN and CDR2 to SVGIG. The V and J ends are trimmed by 0 bases and 4 bases, leaving 10 bases between them. The cysteine opens and the phenylalanine closes a CDR3 of 15 amino acids. Just the 45-base CDR3 DNA is kept, in frame starting at base 1. Library creation used PCR. TCRdb records Illumina HiSeq 4000 as the sequencer. High-throughput sequencing was used to profile the CDR3 region of the TCR beta-chain in every patient. The published analysis was carried out like this. A classifier to discriminate distant-metastatic papillary thyroid cancer patients was built from CDR3 differences across clinicopathological groups. To measure repertoire diversity the researchers used the Shannon index, while the Morisita-Horn index served to gauge how similar the tumor and blood repertoires were. The public reads were reprocessed in TCRdb via fastp at Q25 and MiXCR, keeping in-frame beta chains. The V and J calls shown here were made by TCRdb, not taken from the authors' results. Within this sample are roughly 21,000 clones, with roughly a quarter of them counted one time only. The leading ten clones occupy approximately 20% of the sample.

Before undergoing thyroid surgery, none of the patients had been given any kind of treatment. Using T-cell receptor beta sequencing, the study looked back at clinical samples from patients collected from about 2011 to 2019. The entry originates in a study of metastatic and nonmetastatic thyroid tumors (dated by TCRdb to 2020 to 2021). Describing the broader study: Repertoires were compared across peripheral blood and tumor or nodule tissue samples from malignant and benign thyroid patients.

Beyond this particular receptor, the publication reports: In both blood and tumor samples, TCR beta diversity was reported to be significantly higher in malignant tumors than in benign nodules.

The sample consisted of blood. The sequence came from a female donor with papillary thyroid cancer or a benign thyroid nodule (not recorded which). Some clones in this sample may be carry-over from other donors' samples. The chain employs TRBV30 and TRBJ2-6, with a weak D call of TRBD2 (6 bases match). CDR3 sequence: CAWSVGGSGANVLTF. The DNA sequence reads TGTGCCTGGAGTGTAGGAGGGTCCGGGGCCAACGTCCTGACTTTC.